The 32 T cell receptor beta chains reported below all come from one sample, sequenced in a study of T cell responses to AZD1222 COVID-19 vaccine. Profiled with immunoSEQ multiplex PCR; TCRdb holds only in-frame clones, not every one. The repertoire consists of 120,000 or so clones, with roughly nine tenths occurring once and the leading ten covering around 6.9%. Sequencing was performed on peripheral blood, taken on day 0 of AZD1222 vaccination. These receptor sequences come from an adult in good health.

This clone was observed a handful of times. CDR3 coding DNA: TGTGCCAGCAGTGCCTCGGGACGCTCCTACGAGCAGTACTTC. Translation: CASSASGRSYEQYF. The chain recombines TRBV28 with TRBJ2-7, with D perhaps TRBD1 or TRBD2 (5 bases each). The V gene's germline CDR1 is MDHEN and CDR2 SYDVKM. There are 14 residues in the CDR3. V was trimmed by 5 bases and J by 0 bases, leaving 11 bases between them. Based on the CDR3 plus reference TRBV28 and TRBJ2-7, the full variable domain is DVKVTQSSRYLVKRTGEKVFLECVQDMDHENMFWYRQDPGLGLRLIYFSYDVKMKEKGDIPEGYSVSREKKERFSLILESASTNQTSMYLCASSASGRSYEQYFGPGTRLTVT.

The CDR3 here is CASRRIGRRNTEAFF. The CDR3 DNA is TGTGCCAGCAGACGAATCGGACGGAGAAACACTGAAGCTTTCTTT. The rearrangement joins TRBV6-6 to TRBJ1-1; D unclear. This CDR3 is 15 amino acids long. CDR1 is MNHNY, CDR2 SVGAGI, per germline (reference sequence). V lost 6 bases and J lost 2, with 16 bases in between.

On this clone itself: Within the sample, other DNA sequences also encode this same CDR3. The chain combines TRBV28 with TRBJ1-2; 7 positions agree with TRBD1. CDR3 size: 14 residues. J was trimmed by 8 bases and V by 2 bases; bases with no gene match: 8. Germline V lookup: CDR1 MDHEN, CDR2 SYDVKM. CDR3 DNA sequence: TGTGCCAGCAGTTTAGCAGGGGGACTGGGAGGCTACACCTTC. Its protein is CASSLAGGLGGYTF.

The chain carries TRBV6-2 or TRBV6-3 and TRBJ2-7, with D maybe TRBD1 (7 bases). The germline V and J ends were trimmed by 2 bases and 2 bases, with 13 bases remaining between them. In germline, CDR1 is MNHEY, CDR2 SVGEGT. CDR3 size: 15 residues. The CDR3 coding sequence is TGTGCCAGCAGTTACCCAGGAGGGGGCCCCTACGAGCAGTACTTC. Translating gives CASSYPGGGPYEQYF.

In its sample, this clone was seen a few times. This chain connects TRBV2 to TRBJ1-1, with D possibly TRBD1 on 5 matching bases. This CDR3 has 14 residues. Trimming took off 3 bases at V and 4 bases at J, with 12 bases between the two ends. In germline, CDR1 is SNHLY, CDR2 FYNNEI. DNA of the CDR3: TGTGCCAGCAGTGAGCGGGGGTCGGTCACTGAAGCTTTCTTT. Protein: CASSERGSVTEAFF.

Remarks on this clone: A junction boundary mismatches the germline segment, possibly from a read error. The CDR3 sequence: CASSQGIMKTEAFF. The CDR3 nucleotides are TGTGCCAGCAGCCAGGGGATAATGAAGACTGAAGCTTTCTTT. The chain links TRBV3-1 (or the pseudogene TRBV3-2) to TRBJ1-1; no clear D. From germline, CDR1 is LGHDT and CDR2 YNNKEL (reference sequence). This CDR3 has 14 amino acids.

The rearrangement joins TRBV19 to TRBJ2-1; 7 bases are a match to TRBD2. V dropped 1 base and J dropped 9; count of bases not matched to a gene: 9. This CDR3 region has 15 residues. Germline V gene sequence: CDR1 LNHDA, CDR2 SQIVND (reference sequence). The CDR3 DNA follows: TGTGCCAGTAGTATAGCGGGAGGTCGTGCGGTTGAGCAGTTCTTC. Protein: CASSIAGGRAVEQFF.

For the CDR3, the DNA is TGTGCCAGCGGCCGAGGGACTCCCCACACAGATACGCAGTATTTT. Its translation is CASGRGTPHTDTQYF. J is TRBJ2-3 and V is TRBV6-5; D may be TRBD2 (6 bases). This CDR3 is 15 amino acids long. V was pared by 8 bases and J by 2 bases, with 17 bases between. The germline V gene encodes CDR1 MNHEY and CDR2 SVGAGI.

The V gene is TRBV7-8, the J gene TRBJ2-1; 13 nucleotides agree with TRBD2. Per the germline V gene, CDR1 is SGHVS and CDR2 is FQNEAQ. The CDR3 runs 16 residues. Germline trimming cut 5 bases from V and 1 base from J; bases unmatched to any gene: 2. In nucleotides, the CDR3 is TGTGCCAGCAGCGCACTAGCGGGAGGGTCCTACAATGAGCAGTTCTTC. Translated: CASSALAGGSYNEQFF.

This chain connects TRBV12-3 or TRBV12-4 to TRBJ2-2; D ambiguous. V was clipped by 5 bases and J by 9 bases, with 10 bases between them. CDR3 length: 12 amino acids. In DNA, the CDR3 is TGTGCCAGCAGTCTCCCCCCCAGGGAGCTGTTTTTT. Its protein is CASSLPPRELFF.

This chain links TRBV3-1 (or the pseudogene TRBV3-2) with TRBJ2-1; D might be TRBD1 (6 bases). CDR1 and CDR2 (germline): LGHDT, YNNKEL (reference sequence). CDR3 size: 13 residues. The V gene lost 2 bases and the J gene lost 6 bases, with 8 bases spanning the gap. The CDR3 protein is CASSQTRGNEQFF. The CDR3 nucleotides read TGTGCCAGCAGCCAAACCAGGGGCAATGAGCAGTTCTTC.

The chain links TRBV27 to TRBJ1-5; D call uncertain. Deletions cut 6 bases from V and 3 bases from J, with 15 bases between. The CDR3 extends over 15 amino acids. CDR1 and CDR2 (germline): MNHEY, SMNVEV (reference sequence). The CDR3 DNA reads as TGTGCCAGCAGCCCCGTCGGGAGGCCCAATCAGCCCCAGCATTTT. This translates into CASSPVGRPNQPQHF.

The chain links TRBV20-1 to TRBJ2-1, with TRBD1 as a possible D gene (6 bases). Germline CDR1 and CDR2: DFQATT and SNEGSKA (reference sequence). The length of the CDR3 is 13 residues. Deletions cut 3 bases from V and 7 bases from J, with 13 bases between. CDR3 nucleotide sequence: TGCAGTGCTAGTCACAGGGACCCAAATGAGCAGTTCTTC. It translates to CSASHRDPNEQFF.

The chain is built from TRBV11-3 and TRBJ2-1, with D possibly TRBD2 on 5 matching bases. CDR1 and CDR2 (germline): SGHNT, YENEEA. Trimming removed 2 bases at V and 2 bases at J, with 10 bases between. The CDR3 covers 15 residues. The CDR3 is CASSLRGLPYNEQFF. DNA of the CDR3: TGTGCCAGCAGCTTACGAGGACTCCCCTACAATGAGCAGTTCTTC.

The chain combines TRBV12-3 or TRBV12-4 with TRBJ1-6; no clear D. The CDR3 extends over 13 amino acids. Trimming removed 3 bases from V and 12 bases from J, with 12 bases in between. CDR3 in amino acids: CASSFDESLPLHF. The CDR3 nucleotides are TGTGCCAGCAGTTTTGACGAGTCCCTACCCCTCCACTTT.

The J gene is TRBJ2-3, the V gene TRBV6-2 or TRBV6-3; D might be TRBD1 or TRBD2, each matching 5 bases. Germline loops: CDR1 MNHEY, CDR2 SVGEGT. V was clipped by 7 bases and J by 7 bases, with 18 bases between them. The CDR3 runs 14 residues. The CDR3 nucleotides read TGTGCCAGCACCCCCTCTGGGGGATCAAATACGCAGTATTTT. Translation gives CASTPSGGSNTQYF.

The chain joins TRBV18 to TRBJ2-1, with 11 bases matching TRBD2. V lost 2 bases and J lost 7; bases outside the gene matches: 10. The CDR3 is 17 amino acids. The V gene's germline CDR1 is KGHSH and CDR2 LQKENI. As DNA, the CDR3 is TGTGCCAGCTCACCAACGGCTAGCGGGAGGACAGGGAATGAGCAGTTCTTC. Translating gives CASSPTASGRTGNEQFF.

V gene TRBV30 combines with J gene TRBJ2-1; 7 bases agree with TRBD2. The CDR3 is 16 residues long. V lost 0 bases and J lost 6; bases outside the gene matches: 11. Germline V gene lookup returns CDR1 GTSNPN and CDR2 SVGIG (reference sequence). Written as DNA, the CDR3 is TGTGCCTGGAGTGTACTCCGAGGGAGGGTCCGCAATGAGCAGTTCTTC. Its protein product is CAWSVLRGRVRNEQFF.

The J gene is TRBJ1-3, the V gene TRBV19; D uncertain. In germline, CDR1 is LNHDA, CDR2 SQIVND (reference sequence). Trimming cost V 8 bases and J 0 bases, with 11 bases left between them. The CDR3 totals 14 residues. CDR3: CASAEELSGNTIYF. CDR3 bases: TGTGCCAGTGCCGAGGAGCTCTCTGGAAACACCATATATTTT.

CDR3: CASSLAGGNGELFF. The CDR3, as DNA: TGTGCCAGCAGCCTAGCGGGAGGAAACGGGGAGCTGTTTTTT. V and J are TRBV7-3 and TRBJ2-2; 11 bases are shared with TRBD2. The CDR3 covers 14 residues. J was trimmed by 7 bases and V by 5 bases; bases with no gene match: 3. Germline V lookup: CDR1 SGHTA, CDR2 FQGTGA.

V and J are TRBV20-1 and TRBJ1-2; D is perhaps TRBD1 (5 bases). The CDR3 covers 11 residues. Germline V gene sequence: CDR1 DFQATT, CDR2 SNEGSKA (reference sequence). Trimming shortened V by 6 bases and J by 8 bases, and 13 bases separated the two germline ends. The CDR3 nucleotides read TGCAGTGCCCCTGGGACGGGGGGCTACACCTTC. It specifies CSAPGTGGYTF.

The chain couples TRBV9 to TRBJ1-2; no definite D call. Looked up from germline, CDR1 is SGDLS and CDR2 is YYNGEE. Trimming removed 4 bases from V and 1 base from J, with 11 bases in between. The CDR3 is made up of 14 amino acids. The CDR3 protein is CASSPGGGNYGYTF. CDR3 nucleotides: TGTGCCAGCAGCCCTGGAGGTGGTAACTATGGCTACACCTTC. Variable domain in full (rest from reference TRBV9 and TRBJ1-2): DSGVTQTPKHLITATGQRVTLRCSPRSGDLSVYWYQQSLDQGLQFLIQYYNGEERAKGNILERFSAQQFPDLHSELNLSSLELGDSALYFCASSPGGGNYGYTFGSGTRLTVV.

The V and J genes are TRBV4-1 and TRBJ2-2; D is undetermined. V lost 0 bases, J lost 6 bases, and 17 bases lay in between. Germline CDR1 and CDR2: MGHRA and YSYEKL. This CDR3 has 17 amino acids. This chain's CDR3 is CASSQDFATPPAGELFF. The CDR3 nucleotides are TGCGCCAGCAGCCAAGATTTCGCGACCCCCCCCGCCGGGGAGCTGTTTTTT.

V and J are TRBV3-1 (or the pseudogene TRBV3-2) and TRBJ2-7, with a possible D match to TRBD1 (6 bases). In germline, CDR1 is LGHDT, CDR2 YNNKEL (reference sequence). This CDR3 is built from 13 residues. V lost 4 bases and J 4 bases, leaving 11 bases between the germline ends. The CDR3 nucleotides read TGTGCCAGCAGCCGCCAACAGGGTTACGAGCAGTACTTC. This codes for CASSRQQGYEQYF.

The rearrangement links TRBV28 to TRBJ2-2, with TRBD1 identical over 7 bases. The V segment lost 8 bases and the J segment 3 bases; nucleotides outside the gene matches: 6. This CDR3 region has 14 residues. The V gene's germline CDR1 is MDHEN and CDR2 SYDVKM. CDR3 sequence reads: CASGTVIYTGELFF. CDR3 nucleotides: TGTGCCAGCGGGACAGTCATTTACACCGGGGAGCTGTTTTTT.

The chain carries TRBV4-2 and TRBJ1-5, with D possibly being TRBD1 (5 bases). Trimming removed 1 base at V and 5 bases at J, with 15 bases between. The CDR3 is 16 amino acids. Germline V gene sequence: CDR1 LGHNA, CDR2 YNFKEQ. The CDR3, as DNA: TGTGCCAGCAGCCAAGTTGGAGGGGTCAGGGATCAGCCCCAGCATTTT. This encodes CASSQVGGVRDQPQHF.

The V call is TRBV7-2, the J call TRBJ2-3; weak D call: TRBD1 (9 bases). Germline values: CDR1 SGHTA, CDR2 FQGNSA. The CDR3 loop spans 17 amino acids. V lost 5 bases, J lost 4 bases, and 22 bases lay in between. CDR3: CASSQTLAGQGADTQYF. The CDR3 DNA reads TGTGCCAGCAGCCAGACATTAGCGGGACAGGGAGCAGATACGCAGTATTTT.

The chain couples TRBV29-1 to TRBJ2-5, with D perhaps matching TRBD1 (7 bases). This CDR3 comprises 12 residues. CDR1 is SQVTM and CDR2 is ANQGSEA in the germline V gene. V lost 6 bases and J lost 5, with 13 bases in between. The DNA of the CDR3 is TGCAGCGTGGAGGGACAGTCGGAGACCCAGTACTTC. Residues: CSVEGQSETQYF.

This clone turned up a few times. The CDR3 DNA reads TGTGCCAGCCTCAAACTGGACAACTCTAACTATGGCTACACCTTC. It yields the protein CASLKLDNSNYGYTF. This sequence joins TRBV19 and TRBJ1-2; maybe TRBD1 (5 bases). The CDR3 contains 15 residues. Germline values: CDR1 LNHDA, CDR2 SQIVND (reference sequence). V lost 9 bases to trimming and J lost 0 bases, with 17 bases between them.

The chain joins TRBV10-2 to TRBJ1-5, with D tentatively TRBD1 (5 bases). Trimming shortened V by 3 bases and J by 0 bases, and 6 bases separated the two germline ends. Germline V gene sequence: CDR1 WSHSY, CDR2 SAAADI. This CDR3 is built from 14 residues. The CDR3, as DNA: TGCGCCAGCAGTGAACAGGTTAGCAATCAGCCCCAGCATTTT. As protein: CASSEQVSNQPQHF.

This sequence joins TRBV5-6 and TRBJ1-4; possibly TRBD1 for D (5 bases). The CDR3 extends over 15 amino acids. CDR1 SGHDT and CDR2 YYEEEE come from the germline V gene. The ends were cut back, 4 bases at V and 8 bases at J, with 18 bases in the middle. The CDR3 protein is CASSQRGRVGEKLFF. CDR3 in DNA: TGTGCCAGCAGCCAACGTGGCAGGGTAGGAGAAAAACTGTTTTTT.

The CDR3 nucleotides read TGTGCCACCAGTGACACTACAGGGAGCTCCTACGAGCAGTACTTC. Protein: CATSDTTGSSYEQYF. The J gene is TRBJ2-7, the V gene TRBV24-1, with TRBD1 as a possible D gene (6 bases). This CDR3 spans 15 amino acids. V lost 4 bases and J lost 0, with 12 bases in between. Germline V gives CDR1 KGHDR, CDR2 SFDVKD.